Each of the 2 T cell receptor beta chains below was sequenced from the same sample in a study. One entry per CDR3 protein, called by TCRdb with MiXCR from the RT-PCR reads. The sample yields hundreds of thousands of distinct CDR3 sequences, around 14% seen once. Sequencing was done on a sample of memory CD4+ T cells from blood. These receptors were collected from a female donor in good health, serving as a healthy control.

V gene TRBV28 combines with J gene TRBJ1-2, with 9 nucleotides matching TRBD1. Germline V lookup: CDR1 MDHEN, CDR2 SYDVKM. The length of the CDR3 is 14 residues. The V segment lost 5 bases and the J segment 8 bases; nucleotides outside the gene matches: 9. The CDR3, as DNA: TGTGCCAGCAGTCTCGGACAGGGGACTGGGGGCTACACCTTC. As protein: CASSLGQGTGGYTF.

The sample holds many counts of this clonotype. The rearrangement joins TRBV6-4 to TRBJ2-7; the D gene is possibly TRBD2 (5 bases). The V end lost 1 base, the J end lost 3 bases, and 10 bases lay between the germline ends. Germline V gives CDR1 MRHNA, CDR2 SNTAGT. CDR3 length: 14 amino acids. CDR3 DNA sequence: TGTGCCAGCAGTGACTTGAGAGGGTGCTACGAGCAGTACTTC. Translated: CASSDLRGCYEQYF.